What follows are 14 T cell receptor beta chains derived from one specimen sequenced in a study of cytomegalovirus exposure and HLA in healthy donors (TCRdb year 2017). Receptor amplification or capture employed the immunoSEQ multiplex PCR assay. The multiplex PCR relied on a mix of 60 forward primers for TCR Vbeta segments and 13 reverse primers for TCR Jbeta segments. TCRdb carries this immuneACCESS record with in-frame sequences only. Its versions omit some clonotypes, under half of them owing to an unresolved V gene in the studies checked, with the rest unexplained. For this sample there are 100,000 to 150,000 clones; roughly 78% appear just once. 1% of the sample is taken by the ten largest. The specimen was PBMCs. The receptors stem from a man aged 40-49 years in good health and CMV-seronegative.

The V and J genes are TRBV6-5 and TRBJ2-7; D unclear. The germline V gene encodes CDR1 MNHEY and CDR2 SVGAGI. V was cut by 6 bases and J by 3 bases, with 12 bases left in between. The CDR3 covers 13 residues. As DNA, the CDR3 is TGTGCCAGCAGACCCCCCGGCGGCTACGAGCAGTACTTC. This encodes CASRPPGGYEQYF.

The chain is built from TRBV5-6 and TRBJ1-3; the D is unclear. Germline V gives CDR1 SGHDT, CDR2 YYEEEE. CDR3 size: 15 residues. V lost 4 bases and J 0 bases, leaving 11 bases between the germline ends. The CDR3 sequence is CASSHTKSSGNTIYF. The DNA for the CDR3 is TGTGCCAGCAGCCACACTAAAAGCTCTGGAAACACCATATATTTT. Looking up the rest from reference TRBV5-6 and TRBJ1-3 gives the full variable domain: DAGVTQSPTHLIKTRGQQVTLRCSPKSGHDTVSWYQQALGQGPQFIFQYYEEEERQRGNFPDRFSGHQFPNYSSELNVNALLLGDSALYLCASSHTKSSGNTIYFGEGSWLTVV.

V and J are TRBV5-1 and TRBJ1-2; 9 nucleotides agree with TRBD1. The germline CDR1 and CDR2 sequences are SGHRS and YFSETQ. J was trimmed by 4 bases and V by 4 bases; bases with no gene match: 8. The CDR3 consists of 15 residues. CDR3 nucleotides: TGCGCCAGCAGCGGTACAGGGGGCGCGGTCTATGGCTACACCTTC. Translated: CASSGTGGAVYGYTF.

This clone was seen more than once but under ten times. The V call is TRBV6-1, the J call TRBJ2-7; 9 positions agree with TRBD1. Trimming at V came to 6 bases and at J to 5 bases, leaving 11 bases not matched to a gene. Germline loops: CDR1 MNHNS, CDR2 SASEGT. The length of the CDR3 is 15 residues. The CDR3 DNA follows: TGTGCCAGCAGCTTATTCCCGGGACAGGGAGACGAGCAGTACTTC. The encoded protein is CASSLFPGQGDEQYF.

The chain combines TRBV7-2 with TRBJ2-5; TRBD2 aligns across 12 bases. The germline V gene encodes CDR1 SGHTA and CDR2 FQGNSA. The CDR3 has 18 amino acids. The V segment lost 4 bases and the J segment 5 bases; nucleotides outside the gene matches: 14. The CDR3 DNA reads TGTGCCAGCAGCTGGAGCGCTAGCGGGGGGGCCTCTGGGGAGACCCAGTACTTC. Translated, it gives CASSWSASGGASGETQYF.

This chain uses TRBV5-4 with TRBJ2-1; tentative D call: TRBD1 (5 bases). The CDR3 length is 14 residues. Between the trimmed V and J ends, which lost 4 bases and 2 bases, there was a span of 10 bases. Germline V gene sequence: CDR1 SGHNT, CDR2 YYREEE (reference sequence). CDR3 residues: CASSPGQPYNEQFF. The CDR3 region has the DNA TGTGCCAGCAGCCCAGGGCAGCCCTACAATGAGCAGTTCTTC.

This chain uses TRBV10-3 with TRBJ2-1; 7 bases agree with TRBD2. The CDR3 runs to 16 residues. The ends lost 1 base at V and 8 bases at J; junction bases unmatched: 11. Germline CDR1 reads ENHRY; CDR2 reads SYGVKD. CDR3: CAISEFAGEREHEQFF. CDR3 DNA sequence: TGTGCCATCAGTGAGTTTGCGGGGGAGCGTGAGCATGAGCAGTTCTTC.

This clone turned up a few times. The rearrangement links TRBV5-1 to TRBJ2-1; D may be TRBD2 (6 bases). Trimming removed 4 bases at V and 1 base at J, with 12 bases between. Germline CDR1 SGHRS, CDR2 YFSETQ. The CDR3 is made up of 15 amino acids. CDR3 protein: CASSPIRESYNEQFF. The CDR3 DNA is TGCGCCAGCAGCCCGATACGGGAGTCCTACAATGAGCAGTTCTTC.

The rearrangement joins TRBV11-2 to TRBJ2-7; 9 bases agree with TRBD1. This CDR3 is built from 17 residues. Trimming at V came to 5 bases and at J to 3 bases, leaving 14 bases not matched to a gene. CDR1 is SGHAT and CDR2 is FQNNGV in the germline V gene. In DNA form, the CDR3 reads TGTGCCAGCAGCCTCAGCCTAGGACAGGGGTACAACTACGAGCAGTACTTC. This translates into CASSLSLGQGYNYEQYF. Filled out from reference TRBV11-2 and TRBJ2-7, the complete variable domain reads EAGVAQSPRYKIIEKRQSVAFWCNPISGHATLYWYQQILGQGPKLLIQFQNNGVVDDSQLPKDRFSAERLKGVDSTLKIQPAKLEDSAVYLCASSLSLGQGYNYEQYFGPGTRLTVT.

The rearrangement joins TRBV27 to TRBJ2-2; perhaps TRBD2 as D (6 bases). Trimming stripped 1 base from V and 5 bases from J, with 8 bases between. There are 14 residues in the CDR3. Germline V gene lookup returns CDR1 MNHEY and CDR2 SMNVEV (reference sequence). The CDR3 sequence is CASSLYRGTGELFF. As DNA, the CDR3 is TGTGCCAGCAGTTTATATCGGGGGACCGGGGAGCTGTTTTTT.

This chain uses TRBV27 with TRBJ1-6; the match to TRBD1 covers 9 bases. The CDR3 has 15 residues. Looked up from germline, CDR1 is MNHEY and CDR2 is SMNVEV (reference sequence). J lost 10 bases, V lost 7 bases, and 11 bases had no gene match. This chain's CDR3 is CASTLLTGGISPLHF. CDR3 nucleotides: TGTGCCAGCACCCTACTAACAGGGGGCATCTCACCCCTCCACTTT.

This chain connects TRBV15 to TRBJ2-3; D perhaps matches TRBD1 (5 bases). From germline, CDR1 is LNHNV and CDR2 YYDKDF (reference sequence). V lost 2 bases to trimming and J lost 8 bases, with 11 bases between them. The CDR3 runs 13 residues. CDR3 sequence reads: CATSRQGSATQYF. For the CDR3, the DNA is TGTGCCACCAGCAGACAGGGATCAGCTACGCAGTATTTT.

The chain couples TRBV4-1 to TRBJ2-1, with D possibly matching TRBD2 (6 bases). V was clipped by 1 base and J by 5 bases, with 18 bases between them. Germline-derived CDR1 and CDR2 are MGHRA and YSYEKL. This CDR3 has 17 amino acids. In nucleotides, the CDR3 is TGCGCCAGCAGCCAAGGACCCGGGAGTTTTGCCGACAATGAGCAGTTCTTC. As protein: CASSQGPGSFADNEQFF.

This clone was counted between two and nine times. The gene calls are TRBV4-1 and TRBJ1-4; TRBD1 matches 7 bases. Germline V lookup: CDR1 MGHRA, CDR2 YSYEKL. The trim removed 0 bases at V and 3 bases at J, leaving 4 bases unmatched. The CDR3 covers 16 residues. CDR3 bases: TGCGCCAGCAGCCAAGATCCGACAGGGTCTAATGAAAAACTGTTTTTT. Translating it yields CASSQDPTGSNEKLFF.